This TCR beta chain was profiled in a study of shared clonotypes between healthy human individuals. Germline CDR1 LNHNV, CDR2 YYDKDF (reference sequence). The ends were cut back, 2 bases at V and 6 bases at J, with 13 bases in the middle. CDR3 length equals 14 residues. Some clones are missing from TCRdb's copy, which holds only in-frame ones; the method was immunoSEQ multiplex PCR. The table lists roughly 330,000 clones, 74% of them singletons. Sequenced material: memory CD4+ T cells sorted from blood. The subset denotes: CD45RA-negative fraction. This chain joins TRBV15 and TRBJ1-2, with D perhaps TRBD1 (5 bases). The origin of this receptor is a man younger than 40 in good health. CDR3 sequence (DNA): TGTGCCACCAGCAGACGGACAAGTGGCGATGGCTACACCTTC. Translating gives CATSRRTSGDGYTF.